The entry below describes one T cell receptor (beta chain). Per the original methods: The assay estimated nucleated cells by amplifying reference gene primers. Method: immunoSEQ multiplex PCR; TCRdb's copy keeps in-frame clones and lacks some. D and trimming come from the DNA, and the V and J calls and clone size come from that table. The table shows almost 250,000 clones, with roughly 82% occurring only once. The J segment lost 1 base and the V segment lost 2 bases, leaving 2 bases of the junction unmatched. CDR3 length equals 16 residues. Germline V gene data show CDR1 as KGHSH and CDR2 as LQKENI. The data stem from a study of blood T cell repertoires in COVID-19. Across the study: Sample material is recorded as cDNA or gDNA derived from T cells, B-cell-depleted T cells, or PBMCs.

Seattle's cohort entered during active infection and was followed longitudinally. This sequence joins TRBV18 and TRBJ1-5; TRBD1 matches at 10 bases. The material sequenced was peripheral blood. The source of this sequence is a woman older than 75 with COVID-19, enrolled during active disease. In DNA form, the CDR3 reads TGTGCCAGCTCACCAGGGGGACAGGGGAGCAATCAGCCCCAGCATTTT. It codes for CASSPGGQGSNQPQHF.